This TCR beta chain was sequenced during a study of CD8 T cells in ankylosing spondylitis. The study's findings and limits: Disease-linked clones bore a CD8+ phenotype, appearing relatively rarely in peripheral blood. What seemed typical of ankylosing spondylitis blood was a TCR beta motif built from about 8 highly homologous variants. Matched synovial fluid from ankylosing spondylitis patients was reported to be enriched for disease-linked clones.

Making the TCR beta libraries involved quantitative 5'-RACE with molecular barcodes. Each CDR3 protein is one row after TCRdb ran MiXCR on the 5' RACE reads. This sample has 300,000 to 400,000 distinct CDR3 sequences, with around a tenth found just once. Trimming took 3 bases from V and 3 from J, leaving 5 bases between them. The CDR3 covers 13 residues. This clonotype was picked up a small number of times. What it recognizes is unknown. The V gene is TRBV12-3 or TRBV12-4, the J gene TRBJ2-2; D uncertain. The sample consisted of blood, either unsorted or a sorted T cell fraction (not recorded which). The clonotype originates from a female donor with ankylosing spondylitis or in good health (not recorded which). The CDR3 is CASSLKYTGELFF. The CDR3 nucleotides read TGTGCCAGCAGTTTGAAATACACCGGGGAGCTGTTTTTT.